The 22 T cell receptor beta chains reported below all come from one sample, sequenced in a study of cytomegalovirus exposure and HLA in healthy donors. Data came from immunoSEQ multiplex PCR; TCRdb stores just in-frame clones and leaves some out. The sample yields 150,000 to 200,000 clones, approximately 87% seen once. The sequenced material came from PBMCs. The receptors were gathered from a woman aged 25 to 45 in good health and CMV-seronegative.

This chain joins TRBV6-1 and TRBJ1-1; D may be TRBD1 (5 bases). Germline V gives CDR1 MNHNS, CDR2 SASEGT. CDR3 size: 15 residues. Trimming removed 1 base from V and 1 base from J, with 10 bases in between. The CDR3 bases are TGTGCCAGCAGTGAAGAGGGTCAGGGGAACACTGAAGCTTTCTTT. As protein: CASSEEGQGNTEAFF.

Only one count was recorded for this clone. The chain joins TRBV5-8 to TRBJ1-5; 7 nucleotides line up with TRBD1. The CDR3 loop spans 17 amino acids. The V segment lost 3 bases and the J segment 5 bases; nucleotides outside the gene matches: 14. Germline V gene sequence: CDR1 SGHTS, CDR2 YDEGEE. The CDR3, as DNA: TGTGCCAGCAGCTCCCTTCCGACAGGGTTTAGGGATCAGCCCCAGCATTTT. Protein sequence: CASSSLPTGFRDQPQHF.

The rearrangement links TRBV29-1 to TRBJ2-3; 11 bases map to TRBD2. The CDR3 is 15 amino acids. CDR1 is SQVTM, CDR2 ANQGSEA, per germline. The ends lost 4 bases at V and 5 bases at J; junction bases unmatched: 8. The CDR3 loop is CSVGVAGGPRDTQYF. For the CDR3, the DNA is TGCAGCGTTGGGGTAGCGGGGGGGCCGAGAGATACGCAGTATTTT.

The chain joins TRBV9 to TRBJ2-5; a possible D gene is TRBD2 (6 bases). Germline V gene sequence: CDR1 SGDLS, CDR2 YYNGEE. The CDR3 totals 14 residues. V lost 5 bases to trimming and J lost 5 bases, with 16 bases between them. CDR3: CASRGRGTRETQYF. In nucleotides, the CDR3 is TGTGCCAGCAGGGGGCGGGGTACTCGGGAGACCCAGTACTTC.

A remark on this clone: Other DNA sequences within the sample encode an identical CDR3. The rearrangement joins TRBV7-2 to TRBJ1-1; tentatively, D is TRBD1 (5 bases). The V end lost 0 bases, the J end lost 1 base, and 6 bases lay between the germline ends. The CDR3 consists of 14 residues. From germline, CDR1 is SGHTA and CDR2 FQGNSA. In DNA, the CDR3 is TGTGCCAGCAGCTTAGCAGGACAGAACACTGAAGCTTTCTTT. Amino acids: CASSLAGQNTEAFF.

V usage is TRBV15 and J usage is TRBJ1-3; 7 nucleotides line up with TRBD1. CDR1 is LNHNV and CDR2 is YYDKDF in the germline V gene (reference sequence). The length of the CDR3 is 15 residues. The trim removed 0 bases at V and 2 bases at J, leaving 1 base unmatched. For the CDR3, the DNA is TGTGCCACCAGCAGAGACGACAGGGCTGGAAACACCATATATTTT. Its protein product is CATSRDDRAGNTIYF. The full variable domain, rest sourced from reference TRBV15 and TRBJ1-3, is DAMVIQNPRYQVTQFGKPVTLSCSQTLNHNVMYWYQQKSSQAPKLLFHYYDKDFNNEADTPDNFQSRRPNTSFCFLDIRSPGLGDTAMYLCATSRDDRAGNTIYFGEGSWLTVV.

The rearrangement joins TRBV29-1 to TRBJ2-3, with a weak D call TRBD1 (6 bases). Germline CDR1 SQVTM, CDR2 ANQGSEA. V shed 1 base and J shed 1 base, with 12 bases lying between them. The CDR3 sequence is 15 residues long. This CDR3 reads CSVEGGHFGTDTQYF. The CDR3, as DNA: TGCAGCGTTGAAGGGGGACACTTTGGCACAGATACGCAGTATTTT.

The table lists this clone with a count of one. The J gene is TRBJ1-1, the V gene TRBV18; D not resolved. The CDR3 runs 12 residues. CDR1 and CDR2 from the germline V gene are KGHSH and LQKENI. V dropped 6 bases and J dropped 8 bases, with 13 bases sitting between them. The CDR3, as DNA: TGTGCCAGCTCCCACACGATGGCAGAAGCTTTCTTT. Protein sequence: CASSHTMAEAFF.

This chain links TRBV6-5 with TRBJ1-1; the D is unclear. The CDR3 totals 14 residues. V was pared by 0 bases and J by 5 bases, with 10 bases between. CDR1 and CDR2 from the germline V gene are MNHEY and SVGAGI. CDR3 nucleotide sequence: TGTGCCAGCAGTTACTCACCCGCTCGGACTGAAGCTTTCTTT. Translating it yields CASSYSPARTEAFF.

This chain connects TRBV27 to TRBJ2-3; D remains unclear. The CDR3 extends over 14 amino acids. Trimming stripped 2 bases from V and 2 bases from J, with 8 bases between. Germline V gene sequence: CDR1 MNHEY, CDR2 SMNVEV (reference sequence). This CDR3 reads CASSLEQTTDTQYF. Written as DNA, the CDR3 is TGTGCCAGCAGTTTAGAACAGACCACAGATACGCAGTATTTT.

The rearrangement links TRBV2 to TRBJ2-2; 7 nucleotides agree with TRBD1. The germline gives CDR1 SNHLY, CDR2 FYNNEI. This CDR3 spans 15 amino acids. The V segment lost 4 bases and the J segment 7 bases; nucleotides outside the gene matches: 9. CDR3 in amino acids: CASSGDSQGHGELFF. The CDR3 DNA reads TGTGCCAGCAGTGGGGACAGCCAAGGCCACGGGGAGCTGTTTTTT. Supplemented by reference TRBV2 and TRBJ2-2, the full variable domain reads EPEVTQTPSHQVTQMGQEVILRCVPISNHLYFYWYRQILGQKVEFLVSFYNNEISEKSEIFDDQFSVERPDGSNFTLKIRSTKLEDSAMYFCASSGDSQGHGELFFGEGSRLTVL.

The sample holds many counts of this clone. V is TRBV7-2 and J is TRBJ2-7; D possibly corresponds to TRBD1 (5 bases). Trimming removed 0 bases from V and 4 bases from J, with 13 bases in between. The CDR3 is 15 residues long. Germline V CDR1 and CDR2: SGHTA, FQGNSA. The CDR3 DNA sequence: TGTGCCAGCAGCTTAGCGTTCGCAGGGCTATACGAGCAGTACTTC. Protein sequence: CASSLAFAGLYEQYF. Filled out from reference TRBV7-2 and TRBJ2-7, the complete variable domain reads GAGVSQSPSNKVTEKGKDVELRCDPISGHTALYWYRQSLGQGLEFLIYFQGNSAPDKSGLPSDRFSAERTGGSVSTLTIQRTQQEDSAVYLCASSLAFAGLYEQYFGPGTRLTVT.

The chain uses TRBV18 and TRBJ1-2; 9 nucleotides line up with TRBD1. The trim removed 3 bases at V and 1 base at J, leaving 6 bases unmatched. The germline V gene has CDR1 KGHSH and CDR2 LQKENI. This CDR3 has 16 amino acids. CDR3 protein: CASSPVPGQGNYGYTF. The CDR3 bases are TGTGCCAGCTCACCTGTCCCGGGACAGGGTAACTATGGCTACACCTTC.

Concerning this clone itself: This CDR3 is also generated by other DNA sequences in the sample. V gene TRBV6-5 combines with J gene TRBJ1-4; 9 bases match TRBD1. V shed 6 bases, J shed 7 bases, and the junction held 6 bases outside the gene matches. Germline lookup yields CDR1 MNHEY and CDR2 SVGAGI. The CDR3 is 14 amino acids. The CDR3 DNA follows: TGTGCCAGCAGCGAGGGACAGGGAAGTGAAAAACTGTTTTTT. Encoded protein: CASSEGQGSEKLFF.

V is TRBV27 and J is TRBJ2-3, with no clear D. Trimming cost V 0 bases and J 4 bases, with 11 bases left between them. This CDR3 contains 15 residues. The V gene's germline CDR1 is MNHEY and CDR2 SMNVEV (reference sequence). The CDR3 is CASSLSPRLPDTQYF. CDR3 coding DNA: TGTGCCAGCAGTTTATCGCCCAGGTTGCCAGATACGCAGTATTTT.

This clone was seen once. The V gene is TRBV14, the J gene TRBJ2-2; 7 nucleotides match TRBD1. Germline CDR1 is SGHDN and CDR2 is FVKESK. The CDR3 is 17 residues long. Unmatched junction bases numbered 11, after V lost 5 bases and J lost 2 bases. The CDR3 DNA reads TGTGCCAGCAGCACGCCTCGGGACAGATTAAACACCGGGGAGCTGTTTTTT. It translates to CASSTPRDRLNTGELFF.

The chain is built from TRBV5-4 and TRBJ2-3; TRBD2 matches at 14 bases. Trimming cost V 4 bases and J 4 bases; bases outside gene matches: 17. CDR3 length equals 20 residues. Germline assignment: CDR1 SGHNT and CDR2 YYREEE (reference sequence). CDR3 protein: CASSPIGTVGLAGVSDTQYF. DNA of the CDR3: TGTGCCAGCAGCCCAATCGGGACAGTGGGACTAGCGGGGGTTTCAGATACGCAGTATTTT.

This clone occurred many times. DNA of the CDR3: TGTGCCAGCAGCTTAGTCGACAGGGCGCAAGAGACCCAGTACTTC. Translation gives CASSLVDRAQETQYF. The chain combines TRBV7-2 with TRBJ2-5, with 7 bases that match TRBD1. The CDR3 is 15 amino acids. Trimming took 1 base from V and 2 from J; bases not matched to a gene: 4. Germline V CDR1 and CDR2: SGHTA, FQGNSA.

The rearrangement joins TRBV4-1 to TRBJ1-3, with a possible D match to TRBD1 (5 bases). The V gene's germline CDR1 is MGHRA and CDR2 YSYEKL. Trimming removed 1 base at V and 6 bases at J, with 16 bases between. The CDR3 has 16 residues. The CDR3 here is CASSQGPGQSLNTIYF. The CDR3 nucleotides read TGCGCCAGCAGCCAAGGTCCAGGACAATCTCTAAACACCATATATTTT.

The J gene is TRBJ1-1, the V gene TRBV5-1, with D possibly being TRBD1 (6 bases). The CDR3 is 15 residues long. The V end was cut by 3 bases, the J end by 4 bases, with 16 bases between. Looked up from germline, CDR1 is SGHRS and CDR2 is YFSETQ. The CDR3 coding sequence is TGCGCCAGCAGCTCGAGGGGGGGGCGATCCACTGAAGCTTTCTTT. Encoded protein: CASSSRGGRSTEAFF.

This chain uses TRBV5-4 with TRBJ2-2; 8 positions agree with TRBD2. CDR1 SGHNT and CDR2 YYREEE come from the germline V gene (reference sequence). This CDR3 is built from 16 residues. The ends lost 3 bases at V and 1 base at J; junction bases unmatched: 5. The CDR3 protein is CASSSPGGRNTGELFF. The DNA for the CDR3 is TGTGCCAGCAGCTCCCCGGGGGGGAGGAACACCGGGGAGCTGTTTTTT.

The chain carries TRBV11-2 and TRBJ2-1; D might be TRBD1 (7 bases). V was shortened by 0 bases and J by 8 bases, with 17 bases between the two germline ends. CDR1 and CDR2 from the germline V gene are SGHAT and FQNNGV. The CDR3 length is 16 residues. CDR3 sequence: CASSLDVGRGRHEQFF. CDR3 coding DNA: TGTGCCAGCAGCTTAGATGTCGGCAGGGGGAGGCATGAGCAGTTCTTC.